Following are 23 T cell receptor beta chains from one sample sequenced in a study of shared clonotypes between healthy human individuals. Clones were read by immunoSEQ multiplex PCR, and TCRdb kept only the in-frame ones, dropping some. The data contain 2.5 million or so clones, around 94% of them singletons. Sequenced: naive CD4+ T cells sorted from blood. Specified subset: CD45RA+ positively selected. These receptors were collected from a man aged 18 to 35 in good health.

The V gene is TRBV6-1, the J gene TRBJ1-5; D perhaps matches TRBD1 (5 bases). Germline loops: CDR1 MNHNS, CDR2 SASEGT. The length of the CDR3 is 14 residues. V was trimmed by 2 bases and J by 6 bases, leaving 11 bases between them. CDR3 in amino acids: CASSEYLGGQPQHF. The CDR3 DNA follows: TGTGCCAGCAGTGAATATTTGGGGGGTCAGCCCCAGCATTTT.

The chain couples TRBV10-2 to TRBJ2-3; D might be TRBD1 or TRBD2, each matching 5 bases. Germline V gives CDR1 WSHSY, CDR2 SAAADI. The CDR3 consists of 16 residues. With 7 bases removed from V and 0 bases from J, the gap between germline ends came to 17 bases. CDR3 loop: CASTIRDQQSTDTQYF. Written as DNA, the CDR3 is TGCGCCAGCACAATCCGGGACCAACAGAGCACAGATACGCAGTATTTT.

CDR3 protein: CASSTGQASSYEQYF. In DNA form, the CDR3 reads TGTGCCAGCAGCACCGGACAGGCCAGCTCCTACGAGCAGTACTTC. This chain connects TRBV7-2 to TRBJ2-7; 7 bases align to TRBD1. Unmatched junction bases numbered 7, after V lost 5 bases and J lost 0 bases. CDR1 and CDR2 (germline): SGHTA, FQGNSA. The CDR3 has 15 amino acids.

This chain connects TRBV19 to TRBJ2-2; no reliable D call. The V end lost 11 bases, the J end lost 7 bases, and 14 bases lay between the germline ends. The CDR3 consists of 12 residues. Germline V gene data show CDR1 as LNHDA and CDR2 as SQIVND (reference sequence). The CDR3 DNA sequence: TGTGCCTCTAAAAGGGTTGGCGGGGAGCTGTTTTTT. This encodes CASKRVGGELFF.

This clone was picked up a small number of times. The chain has TRBV7-9 and TRBJ1-4; 9 bases fit TRBD1. The CDR3 contains 15 residues. CDR1 is SEHNR, CDR2 FQNEAQ, per germline (reference sequence). The junction had 0 bases not matched to a gene; V was cut back by 2 bases and J by 2 bases. The CDR3: CASSLTGGTNEKLFF. CDR3 bases: TGTGCCAGCAGCTTAACAGGGGGCACTAATGAAAAACTGTTTTTT.

The chain uses TRBV19 and TRBJ2-4; D gene ambiguous. This CDR3 is built from 15 residues. V was pared by 0 bases and J by 0 bases, with 6 bases between. Germline values: CDR1 LNHDA, CDR2 SQIVND (reference sequence). Here the CDR3 DNA reads TGTGCCAGTAGTATAGACTTCCTAGCCAAAAACATTCAGTACTTC. Protein: CASSIDFLAKNIQYF.

The chain carries TRBV5-1 and TRBJ2-5, with 7 bases fitting TRBD2. J was trimmed by 2 bases and V by 4 bases; bases with no gene match: 8. CDR1 and CDR2 from the germline V gene are SGHRS and YFSETQ. The length of the CDR3 is 15 residues. This chain's CDR3 is CASSTPGLQQETQYF. The DNA of the CDR3 is TGCGCCAGCAGCACGCCGGGACTACAACAAGAGACCCAGTACTTC.

The chain recombines TRBV5-1 with TRBJ1-2; D might be TRBD1 (5 bases). CDR3 length: 14 residues. Trimming took 5 bases from V and 4 from J, leaving 15 bases between them. Germline CDR1 SGHRS, CDR2 YFSETQ. The CDR3 bases are TGCGCCAGCAGGACGGACGGGGGTGGCTATGGCTACACCTTC. Translated, it gives CASRTDGGGYGYTF.

The chain joins TRBV2 to TRBJ2-3; D remains ambiguous. Trimming took 3 bases from V and 12 from J, leaving 10 bases between them. The CDR3 extends over 11 amino acids. Germline assignment: CDR1 SNHLY and CDR2 FYNNEI. In DNA, the CDR3 is TGTGCCAGCAGTGACGGGTCGAGTCAGTATTTT. Protein product: CASSDGSSQYF.

The V and J genes are TRBV4-1 and TRBJ2-1; 8 bases line up with TRBD2. Germline V gene lookup returns CDR1 MGHRA and CDR2 YSYEKL. The CDR3 covers 15 residues. V lost 1 base, J lost 4 bases, and 3 bases stayed unmatched. The CDR3: CASSQVTSAYNEQFF. The CDR3 region has the DNA TGCGCCAGCAGCCAAGTGACTAGCGCTTACAATGAGCAGTTCTTC.

The chain is built from TRBV6-5 and TRBJ2-3, with 9 bases aligning to TRBD2. Trimming took 7 bases from V and 3 from J; bases not matched to a gene: 5. CDR1 MNHEY and CDR2 SVGAGI come from the germline V gene. The CDR3 spans 14 residues. Written as DNA, the CDR3 is TGTGCCAGCACTCCGGGACTAGCTACAGATACGCAGTATTTT. The encoded protein is CASTPGLATDTQYF.

A remark on this clone: Other DNA sequences from this sample encode an identical CDR3 as well. The genes are TRBV5-1 and TRBJ2-7, with unresolved D. V was cut by 4 bases and J by 0 bases, with 5 bases left in between. Per germline, CDR1 SGHRS and CDR2 YFSETQ. The CDR3 loop spans 12 amino acids. CDR3: CASSNPSYEQYF. As DNA, the CDR3 is TGCGCCAGCAGCAACCCCTCCTACGAGCAGTACTTC.

Regarding this clone: The sample contains more than one DNA sequence encoding this CDR3. The rearrangement links TRBV10-3 to TRBJ2-7; D tentatively reads TRBD1 or TRBD2 (5 bases each). Per germline, CDR1 ENHRY and CDR2 SYGVKD. Trimming pared 3 bases from V and 5 bases from J, leaving 8 bases between. The CDR3 contains 12 residues. The CDR3 loop reads CAISERGDEQYF. DNA for the CDR3: TGTGCCATCAGTGAAAGAGGGGACGAGCAGTACTTC.

V usage is TRBV29-1 and J usage is TRBJ2-7; D not certain. The CDR3 runs 13 residues. Trimming removed 5 bases at V and 4 bases at J, with 15 bases between. From germline, CDR1 is SQVTM and CDR2 ANQGSEA. The CDR3 DNA is TGCAGCGTTTCTTCAATCGGCAGGTACGAGCAGTACTTC. Translated, it gives CSVSSIGRYEQYF.

Points on this clone: This sample also contains other DNA sequences that code for the same CDR3. The chain carries TRBV19 and TRBJ1-2, with a possible D match to TRBD1 (5 bases). With 3 bases removed from V and 3 bases from J, the gap between germline ends came to 8 bases. The germline gives CDR1 LNHDA, CDR2 SQIVND (reference sequence). The CDR3 consists of 13 residues. The CDR3 spells CASSMGGDYGYTF. Written as DNA, the CDR3 is TGTGCCAGTAGTATGGGGGGAGACTATGGCTACACCTTC.

Of note for this clone: Other DNA sequences in the same sample also yield this CDR3. This rearrangement joins TRBV10-3 to TRBJ2-3, with 12 positions matching TRBD2. In germline, CDR1 is ENHRY, CDR2 SYGVKD. V lost 3 bases to trimming and J lost 6 bases; unmatched junction nucleotides: 4. CDR3 size: 15 residues. This CDR3 reads CAISEGLAGGDTQYF. The CDR3 DNA is TGTGCCATCAGTGAAGGTCTAGCGGGGGGGGATACGCAGTATTTT.

The rearrangement links TRBV5-1 to TRBJ2-2; 11 positions agree with TRBD1. The CDR3 totals 16 residues. In germline, CDR1 is SGHRS, CDR2 YFSETQ. V gave up 5 bases and J gave up 7 bases; unmatched junction bases: 10. CDR3 protein: CASSLGQGASVGELFF. Here the CDR3 DNA reads TGCGCCAGCAGTCTTGGACAGGGGGCGTCGGTCGGGGAGCTGTTTTTT.

This rearrangement joins TRBV6-4 to TRBJ1-6, with 9 bases matching TRBD1. V trimming: 6 bases; J trimming: 9 bases; junction bases outside the gene matches: 6. Germline CDR1 and CDR2: MRHNA and SNTAGT. The CDR3 loop spans 14 amino acids. As DNA, the CDR3 is TGTGCCAGCAGCGCCGGGACAGGGCCTTCACCCCTCCACTTT. Translating it yields CASSAGTGPSPLHF.

The V call is TRBV11-3, the J call TRBJ2-1; 9 bases align to TRBD1. Germline V gene sequence: CDR1 SGHNT, CDR2 YENEEA. The V gene end was trimmed by 1 base and the J gene end by 7 bases; junction bases not matched to a gene: 5. The CDR3 length is 15 residues. The CDR3 sequence: CASSLGGQGMNEQFF. The CDR3 coding sequence is TGTGCCAGCAGCTTAGGGGGACAGGGAATGAATGAGCAGTTCTTC.

The V and J genes are TRBV9 and TRBJ2-1; tentative D call: TRBD2 (6 bases). V gave up 0 bases and J gave up 3 bases, with 16 bases separating them. This CDR3 has 17 amino acids. Per the germline V gene, CDR1 is SGDLS and CDR2 is YYNGEE. As DNA, the CDR3 is TGTGCCAGCAGCGTAGAACCCTCCGGGAGATACTACAATGAGCAGTTCTTC. This codes for CASSVEPSGRYYNEQFF.

J is TRBJ2-2 and V is TRBV7-8, with a tentative D call TRBD1 (6 bases). CDR1 and CDR2 (germline): SGHVS, FQNEAQ. This CDR3 has 13 residues. V was shortened by 9 bases and J by 5 bases, with 13 bases between the two germline ends. The CDR3 here is CASQEQGTGELFF. The CDR3 bases are TGTGCCAGTCAAGAACAGGGAACCGGGGAGCTGTTTTTT.

Concerning this clone itself: Other nucleotide sequences from this sample produce the same CDR3. The chain is built from TRBV10-3 and TRBJ2-3; TRBD2 might be the D (5 bases). Per germline, CDR1 ENHRY and CDR2 SYGVKD. This CDR3 is built from 13 residues. V lost 7 bases and J lost 2, with 10 bases in between. The CDR3 DNA follows: TGTGCCATCACTCCGGGATCCACAGATACGCAGTATTTT. Residues: CAITPGSTDTQYF.

The chain is built from TRBV18 and TRBJ2-1, with D tentatively TRBD1 or TRBD2 (5 bases each). CDR3 length equals 12 residues. The V gene lost 4 bases and the J gene lost 10 bases, with 11 bases spanning the gap. CDR1 KGHSH and CDR2 LQKENI come from the germline V gene. The CDR3 DNA reads as TGTGCCAGCTCACGCCGGGACCAGGAGCAGTTCTTC. It codes for CASSRRDQEQFF.